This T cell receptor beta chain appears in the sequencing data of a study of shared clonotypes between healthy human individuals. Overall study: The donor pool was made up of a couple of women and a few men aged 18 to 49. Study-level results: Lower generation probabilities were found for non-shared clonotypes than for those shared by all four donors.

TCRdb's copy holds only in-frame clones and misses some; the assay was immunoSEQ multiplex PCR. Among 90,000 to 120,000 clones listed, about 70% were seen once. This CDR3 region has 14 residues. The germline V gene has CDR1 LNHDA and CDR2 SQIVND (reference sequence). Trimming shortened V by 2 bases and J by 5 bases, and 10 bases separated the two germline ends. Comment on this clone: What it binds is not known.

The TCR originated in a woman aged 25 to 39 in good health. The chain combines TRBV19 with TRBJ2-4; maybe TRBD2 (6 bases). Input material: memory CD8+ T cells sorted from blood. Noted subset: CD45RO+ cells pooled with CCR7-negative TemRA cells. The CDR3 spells CASSILPGENIQYF. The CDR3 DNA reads TGTGCCAGTAGTATACTTCCGGGGGAAAACATTCAGTACTTC. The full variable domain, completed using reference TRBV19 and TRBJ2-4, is DGGITQSPKYLFRKEGQNVTLSCEQNLNHDAMYWYRQDPGQGLRLIYYSQIVNDFQKGDIAEGYSVSREKKESFPLTVTSAQKNPTAFYLCASSILPGENIQYFGAGTRLSVL.